What follows are 2 T cell receptor beta chains derived from one specimen sequenced in a study of blood T cell repertoires in COVID-19. The table came from immunoSEQ multiplex PCR; TCRdb's copy has only in-frame clones and leaves some out. The sample contains some 160,000 clones, about four fifths of which appear only once. The sample consisted of PBMCs or T cells enriched from blood (not recorded which). These receptors were taken from a woman aged 55 to 70 who had recovered from COVID-19.

The CDR3 bases are TGCGCCAGCAGCCCCCGGACAGGGGGTGTGGACTATGGCTACACCTTC. Translation gives CASSPRTGGVDYGYTF. This chain uses TRBV5-1 with TRBJ1-2; 10 bases map to TRBD1. The CDR3 runs to 16 residues. V was pared by 4 bases and J by 3 bases, with 9 bases of the junction left unmatched. Germline V gene data show CDR1 as SGHRS and CDR2 as YFSETQ.

The chain carries TRBV7-9 and TRBJ2-2; TRBD1 might be the D (5 bases). The germline V and J ends were trimmed by 5 bases and 6 bases, with 13 bases remaining between them. Germline V CDR1 and CDR2: SEHNR, FQNEAQ (reference sequence). The CDR3 sequence is 14 residues long. The CDR3 spells CASSPKGVAGELFF. The CDR3 nucleotides are TGTGCCAGCAGCCCGAAAGGGGTCGCCGGGGAGCTGTTTTTT. Based on the CDR3 plus reference TRBV7-9 and TRBJ2-2, the full variable domain is DTGVSQNPRHKITKRGQNVTFRCDPISEHNRLYWYRQTLGQGPEFLTYFQNEAQLEKSRLLSDRFSAERPKGSFSTLEIQRTEQGDSAMYLCASSPKGVAGELFFGEGSRLTVL.